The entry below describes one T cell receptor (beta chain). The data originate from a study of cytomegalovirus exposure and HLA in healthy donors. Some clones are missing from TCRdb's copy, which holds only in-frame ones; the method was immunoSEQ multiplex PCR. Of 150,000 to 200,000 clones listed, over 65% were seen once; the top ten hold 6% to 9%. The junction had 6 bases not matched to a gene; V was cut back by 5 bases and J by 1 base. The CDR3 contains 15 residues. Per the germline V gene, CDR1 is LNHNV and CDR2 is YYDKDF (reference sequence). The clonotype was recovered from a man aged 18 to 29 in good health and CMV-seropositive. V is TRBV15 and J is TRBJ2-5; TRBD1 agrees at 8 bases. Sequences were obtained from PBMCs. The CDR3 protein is CATSGDRPSQETQYF. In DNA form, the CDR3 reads TGTGCCACCAGCGGGGACAGGCCGTCCCAAGAGACCCAGTACTTC.